Listed below are T cell receptor beta chains from one sample, sequenced in a study of cytomegalovirus exposure and HLA in healthy donors. Here immunoSEQ multiplex PCR was the method, and the copy in TCRdb shows in-frame clones only, minus some. The sample lists 250,000 to 350,000 clones, about nine tenths occurring once. Sequencing was carried out using PBMCs. The receptors shown here come from a woman under 30 in good health and CMV-seronegative. Both conserved end residues are part of each CDR3. Fields, in order: CDR3 DNA, CDR3 protein, J gene, D gene, clone size, V gene. The D gene is left open where the match is weak. Clone size is not always given. Where it is, it says once, few, many or a class for expanded clones.

TGTGCCAGCAGTTTAACAGCGGCTAGCACAGATACGCAGTATTTT	CASSLTAASTDTQYF	TRBJ2-3	-	-	TRBV27
TGTGCCAGCAGCGTAGGACTAGCGGGAGGATTCTACAATGAGCAGTTCTTC	CASSVGLAGGFYNEQFF	TRBJ2-1	TRBD2	-	TRBV9
TGTGCCTGGAACAGAGGGCCTAAGGGCTACACCTTC	CAWNRGPKGYTF	TRBJ1-2	-	-	TRBV30
TGTGCCAGCAGCGTAACTAGCGGCTCCTACAATGAGCAGTTCTTC	CASSVTSGSYNEQFF	TRBJ2-1	TRBD2	-	TRBV5-4
TGTGCCAGCAGGGTTGGGACACTACCTTTCTCTGGGGCCAACGTCCTGACTTTC	CASRVGTLPFSGANVLTF	TRBJ2-6	-	-	TRBV7-2
TGCAGCGTTGAAGATCAGGACAGTACGCAGTATTTT	CSVEDQDSTQYF	TRBJ2-3	-	-	TRBV29-1
TGTGCCAGCGACAGTCGCTATGGCTACACCTTC	CASDSRYGYTF	TRBJ1-2	-	few	TRBV28
TGTGCCAGCAGCTCCCGGACTCTGAGAGAGACCCAGTACTTC	CASSSRTLRETQYF	TRBJ2-5	-	-	TRBV28
TGTGCCAGCAGCCTACGACAGGGGAAGGACACCGGGGAGCTGTTTTTT	CASSLRQGKDTGELFF	TRBJ2-2	TRBD1	few	TRBV7-9
TGTGCCAGCAGCAAAAGAGGACTAGCGGGAGGGGTAGGGATGCAGTTCTTC	CASSKRGLAGGVGMQFF	TRBJ2-1	-	few	TRBV21-1
TGTGCCAGCAGCTGGACTCTCTACTCAAGTAAGCAGTACTTC	CASSWTLYSSKQYF	TRBJ2-7	-	-	TRBV7-2
TGCAGCGTTGAAGCACAGGGGGGGGTTCAGTACTTC	CSVEAQGGVQYF	TRBJ2-7	-	-	TRBV29-1
TGTGCCACCAGTAGGCAGGGGCCGGCTCAGCCCCAGCATTTT	CATSRQGPAQPQHF	TRBJ1-5	-	-	TRBV15
TGTGCCAGCAGCCGACCGGGACTAGCGGGAGATCTGACCTACAATGAGCAGTTCTTC	CASSRPGLAGDLTYNEQFF	TRBJ2-1	TRBD2	-	TRBV11-3
TGTGCCAGCAGTCTGGACGGGGCCTACGAGCAGTACTTC	CASSLDGAYEQYF	TRBJ2-7	-	once	TRBV2
TGTGCCAGCTCATTCCGGGACAGTCAATACAATGAGCAGTTCTTC	CASSFRDSQYNEQFF	TRBJ2-1	TRBD1	once	TRBV18
TGCAGCGTTGAAGGTCGTTTGTATAGCTCCTACAATGAGCAGTTCTTC	CSVEGRLYSSYNEQFF	TRBJ2-1	-	-	TRBV29-1
TGTGCCAGCAGTTTCAGGGGCATTAACTATGGCTACACCTTC	CASSFRGINYGYTF	TRBJ1-2	-	-	TRBV27
TGTGCCAGCAGCCCCCGGGGGGGGGTAACCTACAATGAGCAGTTCTTC	CASSPRGGVTYNEQFF	TRBJ2-1	TRBD2	-	TRBV7-9
TGCAGCGTTGGGAGCCTGGTTAACACCGGGGAGCTGTTTTTT	CSVGSLVNTGELFF	TRBJ2-2	-	-	TRBV29-1